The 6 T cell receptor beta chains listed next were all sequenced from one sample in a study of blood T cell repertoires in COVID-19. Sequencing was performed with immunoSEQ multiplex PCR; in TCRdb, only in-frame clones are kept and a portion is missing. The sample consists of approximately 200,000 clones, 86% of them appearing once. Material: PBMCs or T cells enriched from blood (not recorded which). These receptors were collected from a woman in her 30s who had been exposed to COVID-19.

The CDR3 DNA reads TGTGCCAGTAGCCGCCTTACAGGGGACACTGAAGCTTTCTTT. Protein sequence: CASSRLTGDTEAFF. The V and J genes are TRBV19 and TRBJ1-1; 7 positions match TRBD1. The germline V gene has CDR1 LNHDA and CDR2 SQIVND (reference sequence). CDR3 length: 14 residues. V was pared by 6 bases and J by 3 bases, with 7 bases of the junction left unmatched.

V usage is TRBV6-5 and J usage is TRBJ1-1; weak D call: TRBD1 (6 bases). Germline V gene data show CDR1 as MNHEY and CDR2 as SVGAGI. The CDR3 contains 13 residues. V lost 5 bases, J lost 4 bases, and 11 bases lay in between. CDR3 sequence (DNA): TGTGCCAGCAGTACCCAACAGGGCACTGAAGCTTTCTTT. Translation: CASSTQQGTEAFF.

The CDR3, as DNA: TGTGCCTGGTCCTACGGATCAGGGGACAATCAGCCCCAGCATTTT. It codes for CAWSYGSGDNQPQHF. This rearrangement joins TRBV30 to TRBJ1-5, with D perhaps matching TRBD1 (6 bases). The CDR3 contains 15 residues. The V end lost 5 bases, the J end lost 3 bases, and 17 bases lay between the germline ends. The germline V gene has CDR1 GTSNPN and CDR2 SVGIG (reference sequence).

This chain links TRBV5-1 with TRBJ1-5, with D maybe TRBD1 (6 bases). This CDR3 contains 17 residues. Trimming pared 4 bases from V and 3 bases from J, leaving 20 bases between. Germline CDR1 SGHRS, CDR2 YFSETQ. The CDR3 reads CASSEGARQDLNQPQHF. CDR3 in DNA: TGCGCCAGCAGCGAGGGTGCGCGACAGGACCTCAATCAGCCCCAGCATTTT.

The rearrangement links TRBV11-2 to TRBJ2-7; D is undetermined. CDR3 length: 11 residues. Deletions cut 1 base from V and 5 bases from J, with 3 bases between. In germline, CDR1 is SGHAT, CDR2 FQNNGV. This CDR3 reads CASSLVNEQYF. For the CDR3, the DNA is TGTGCCAGCAGCTTAGTCAACGAGCAGTACTTC.

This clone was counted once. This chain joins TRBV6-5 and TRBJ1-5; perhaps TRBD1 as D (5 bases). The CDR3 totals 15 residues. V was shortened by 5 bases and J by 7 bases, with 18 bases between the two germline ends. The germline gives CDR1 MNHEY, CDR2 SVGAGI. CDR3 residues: CASSPSGGFQQPQHF. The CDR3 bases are TGTGCCAGCAGTCCCTCGGGGGGGTTCCAGCAGCCCCAGCATTTT.